This T cell receptor beta chain was captured in a study of blood T cell repertoires in COVID-19. Study as a whole: Spain, Italy and the United States supplied samples that represented acute and convalescent COVID-19.

The CDR3 loop spans 13 amino acids. CDR1 and CDR2 (germline): SEHNR, FQNEAQ (reference sequence). V lost 6 bases, J lost 5 bases, and 13 bases lay in between. Sequencing was performed with immunoSEQ multiplex PCR; in TCRdb, only in-frame clones are kept and a portion is missing. The top ten hold around 6% of the sample, which has around 20,000 clones, roughly 90% seen once. In this sample, this clone turned up a few times. The sequenced sample consisted of peripheral blood. The genes are TRBV7-9 and TRBJ1-2; tentative D call: TRBD1 (6 bases). The source of this sequence is a human donor in a cohort sampled during active COVID-19. The CDR3 coding sequence is TGTGCCAGCAGTCCCGGGACAAGTTATGGCTACACCTTC. Translation gives CASSPGTSYGYTF.